These T cell receptor beta chains were read from a single sample in a study of T cell responses to AZD1222 COVID-19 vaccine. The repertoire was sequenced with immunoSEQ multiplex PCR; TCRdb's copy has only in-frame clones and lacks some. Of around 110,000 clones listed, just over 85% are singletons. Sequencing used peripheral blood, obtained on day 0 of AZD1222 vaccination. Receptors originate from an adult in good health. Each CDR3 is given with its conserved first and last residue. A D gene is named only where the DNA matches it firmly. Rows may omit the clone size; those that give it use once, few, many or a size class.

CDR3aa: CASSSETYNEQFF
CDR3nt: TGTGCCAGCAGCTCCGAAACCTACAATGAGCAGTTCTTC
d_gene: -
abundance: -
v_gene: TRBV11-1
j_gene: TRBJ2-1

CDR3aa: CASSFSHYEQYF
CDR3nt: TGTGCCAGCAGCTTTTCCCACTACGAGCAGTACTTC
d_gene: -
abundance: -
v_gene: TRBV11-2
j_gene: TRBJ2-7

CDR3aa: CASSLERQGAGGTEAFF
CDR3nt: TGTGCCAGCAGCTTAGAGCGACAGGGGGCTGGTGGCACTGAAGCTTTCTTT
d_gene: TRBD1
abundance: -
v_gene: TRBV7-2
j_gene: TRBJ1-1

CDR3aa: CASSSRQDYGYTF
CDR3nt: TGTGCCAGTAGTTCCCGACAGGACTATGGCTACACCTTC
d_gene: -
abundance: -
v_gene: TRBV19
j_gene: TRBJ1-2

CDR3aa: CASSAGTGAGYTF
CDR3nt: TGTGCCAGCAGCGCCGGGACAGGGGCCGGCTACACCTTC
d_gene: TRBD1
abundance: -
v_gene: TRBV12-3/TRBV12-4
j_gene: TRBJ1-2

CDR3aa: CASSDSVGQAYSPLHF
CDR3nt: TGTGCCAGCAGTGATAGTGTGGGACAGGCATATTCACCCCTCCACTTT
d_gene: TRBD1
abundance: -
v_gene: TRBV6-1
j_gene: TRBJ1-6

CDR3aa: CASSVGVQESWNEKLFF
CDR3nt: TGTGCCAGCAGCGTAGGGGTACAGGAGAGCTGGAATGAAAAACTGTTTTTT
d_gene: -
abundance: once
v_gene: TRBV9
j_gene: TRBJ1-4

CDR3aa: CASSLGGQMSYGYTF
CDR3nt: TGTGCCAGCAGTTTGGGGGGACAGATGTCCTATGGCTACACCTTC
d_gene: TRBD1
abundance: -
v_gene: TRBV28
j_gene: TRBJ1-2

CDR3aa: CASTLKPGGLNTGELFF
CDR3nt: TGTGCCAGCACCCTAAAGCCCGGGGGGCTAAACACCGGGGAGCTGTTTTTT
d_gene: -
abundance: -
v_gene: TRBV9
j_gene: TRBJ2-2

CDR3aa: CASSFYRIRNTEAFF
CDR3nt: TGTGCCAGCAGCTTCTACAGGATTCGGAACACTGAAGCTTTCTTT
d_gene: -
abundance: -
v_gene: TRBV11-2
j_gene: TRBJ1-1

CDR3aa: CASQRDPLDYSNQPQHF
CDR3nt: TGTGCCAGCCAGAGGGACCCTTTAGATTATAGCAATCAGCCCCAGCATTTT
d_gene: -
abundance: -
v_gene: TRBV19
j_gene: TRBJ1-5

CDR3aa: CASRTKGRKQPQHF
CDR3nt: TGTGCCAGCCGAACAAAGGGGCGAAAACAGCCCCAGCATTTT
d_gene: -
abundance: -
v_gene: TRBV6-5
j_gene: TRBJ1-5

CDR3aa: CASRPSASGAGANVLTF
CDR3nt: TGTGCCAGCAGACCCTCAGCTAGCGGGGCTGGGGCCAACGTCCTGACTTTC
d_gene: TRBD2
abundance: -
v_gene: TRBV5-5
j_gene: TRBJ2-6

CDR3aa: CASSQDPGTAGAYEQYF
CDR3nt: TGTGCCAGCAGCCAAGATCCAGGGACAGCAGGAGCCTACGAGCAGTACTTC
d_gene: TRBD1
abundance: -
v_gene: TRBV3-1/TRBV3-2
j_gene: TRBJ2-7

CDR3aa: CASSLAGPNTGELFF
CDR3nt: TGTGCCAGCAGCTTAGCGGGCCCGAACACCGGGGAGCTGTTTTTT
d_gene: -
abundance: -
v_gene: TRBV7-9
j_gene: TRBJ2-2

CDR3aa: CASGRDSQETQYF
CDR3nt: TGTGCCAGCGGCCGGGACAGCCAAGAGACCCAGTACTTC
d_gene: TRBD1
abundance: -
v_gene: TRBV2
j_gene: TRBJ2-5

CDR3aa: CASSYTSSRTNEKLFF
CDR3nt: TGTGCCAGCAGTTATACCTCATCGCGGACTAATGAAAAACTGTTTTTT
d_gene: -
abundance: -
v_gene: TRBV6-2/TRBV6-3
j_gene: TRBJ1-4

CDR3aa: CASSQDRGANYGYTF
CDR3nt: TGCGCCAGCAGCCAAGATCGGGGGGCTAACTATGGCTACACCTTC
d_gene: -
abundance: -
v_gene: TRBV4-1
j_gene: TRBJ1-2

CDR3aa: CASSLASGGDYGYTF
CDR3nt: TGTGCCAGCAGCTTAGCGAGCGGGGGGGACTATGGCTACACCTTC
d_gene: -
abundance: -
v_gene: TRBV7-2
j_gene: TRBJ1-2

CDR3aa: CASTSPRQDRGYTF
CDR3nt: TGTGCCAGCACCAGTCCCCGGCAGGACCGTGGCTACACCTTC
d_gene: -
abundance: -
v_gene: TRBV28
j_gene: TRBJ1-2

CDR3aa: CASSMAGQIVNTEAFF
CDR3nt: TGTGCCAGTAGTATGGCCGGGCAAATCGTGAACACTGAAGCTTTCTTT
d_gene: -
abundance: once
v_gene: TRBV19
j_gene: TRBJ1-1

CDR3aa: CASSLLTGNEAFF
CDR3nt: TGTGCCAGCAGTTTACTAACAGGCAATGAAGCTTTCTTT
d_gene: -
abundance: once
v_gene: TRBV27
j_gene: TRBJ1-1

CDR3aa: CASCPPAFGYTF
CDR3nt: TGCGCCAGCTGCCCCCCAGCTTTTGGCTACACCTTC
d_gene: -
abundance: -
v_gene: TRBV23-1
j_gene: TRBJ1-2

CDR3aa: CASSPDKDTEAFF
CDR3nt: TGTGCCAGCTCACCCGACAAGGATACTGAAGCTTTCTTT
d_gene: -
abundance: -
v_gene: TRBV18
j_gene: TRBJ1-1

CDR3aa: CASSPGTGGHYGYTF
CDR3nt: TGTGCCAGCAGCCCCGGGACAGGGGGCCACTATGGCTACACCTTC
d_gene: TRBD1
abundance: -
v_gene: TRBV11-1
j_gene: TRBJ1-2

CDR3aa: CASSLAGNYGYTF
CDR3nt: TGTGCCAGCAGCTTAGCTGGGAACTATGGCTACACCTTC
d_gene: -
abundance: -
v_gene: TRBV7-9
j_gene: TRBJ1-2

CDR3aa: CASSDSIGEQFF
CDR3nt: TGTGCCAGCAGTGACTCCATAGGAGAGCAGTTCTTC
d_gene: -
abundance: -
v_gene: TRBV6-4
j_gene: TRBJ2-1

CDR3aa: CASSILAGDTYEQYF
CDR3nt: TGTGCCAGTAGTATCCTAGCGGGGGACACCTACGAGCAGTACTTC
d_gene: TRBD2
abundance: -
v_gene: TRBV19
j_gene: TRBJ2-7

CDR3aa: CASSTSGDYGEQYF
CDR3nt: TGTGCCAGCTCGACTAGCGGGGACTACGGCGAGCAGTACTTC
d_gene: TRBD2
abundance: -
v_gene: TRBV18
j_gene: TRBJ2-7

CDR3aa: CASSLAGYEQYF
CDR3nt: TGTGCCAGCAGCTTAGCCGGCTACGAGCAGTACTTC
d_gene: -
abundance: -
v_gene: TRBV11-2
j_gene: TRBJ2-7

CDR3aa: CATSRWTEQYF
CDR3nt: TGTGCCACCTCGCGGTGGACCGAGCAGTACTTC
d_gene: -
abundance: -
v_gene: TRBV24-1
j_gene: TRBJ2-7

CDR3aa: CASSQDGRGSGNTIYF
CDR3nt: TGCGCCAGCAGCCAAGATGGTAGGGGGTCAGGAAACACCATATATTTT
d_gene: -
abundance: -
v_gene: TRBV4-1
j_gene: TRBJ1-3

CDR3aa: CASSPRGSNTEAFF
CDR3nt: TGTGCCAGCTCACCACGGGGATCGAACACTGAAGCTTTCTTT
d_gene: -
abundance: -
v_gene: TRBV18
j_gene: TRBJ1-1

CDR3aa: CASSAPRMGTYGYTF
CDR3nt: TGTGCCAGCAGCGCCCCTAGAATGGGTACCTATGGCTACACCTTC
d_gene: -
abundance: -
v_gene: TRBV9
j_gene: TRBJ1-2

CDR3aa: CASSLRVSHFGANVLTF
CDR3nt: TGTGCCAGCAGTCTTCGGGTCTCCCACTTCGGGGCCAACGTCCTGACTTTC
d_gene: -
abundance: -
v_gene: TRBV27
j_gene: TRBJ2-6

CDR3aa: CASSDGRNRGYTF
CDR3nt: TGTGCCAGCAGTGACGGGAGGAACCGTGGCTACACCTTC
d_gene: -
abundance: -
v_gene: TRBV27
j_gene: TRBJ1-2

CDR3aa: CASSQEGSGLNEAFF
CDR3nt: TGCGCCAGCAGCCAAGAAGGGAGTGGGTTAAATGAAGCTTTCTTT
d_gene: -
abundance: -
v_gene: TRBV4-1
j_gene: TRBJ1-1

CDR3aa: CASSSGQGRTEAFF
CDR3nt: TGTGCCAGCAGTTCGGGACAGGGGCGCACTGAAGCTTTCTTT
d_gene: TRBD1
abundance: -
v_gene: TRBV11-3
j_gene: TRBJ1-1

CDR3aa: CASSPGAAGGNTIYF
CDR3nt: TGTGCCAGCTCACCTGGGGCAGCCGGAGGAAACACCATATATTTT
d_gene: -
abundance: -
v_gene: TRBV18
j_gene: TRBJ1-3

CDR3aa: CASSQNGNYGYTF
CDR3nt: TGTGCCAGCAGCCAAAACGGGAACTATGGCTACACCTTC
d_gene: -
abundance: -
v_gene: TRBV3-1/TRBV3-2
j_gene: TRBJ1-2

CDR3aa: CASSVERGPLHEAFF
CDR3nt: TGTGCCAGCAGCGTAGAGCGGGGTCCCCTCCATGAAGCTTTCTTT
d_gene: -
abundance: -
v_gene: TRBV9
j_gene: TRBJ1-1

CDR3aa: CATHDSGTGPLPDQPQHF
CDR3nt: TGTGCCACCCATGACTCCGGGACAGGACCACTACCGGATCAGCCCCAGCATTTT
d_gene: TRBD1
abundance: once
v_gene: TRBV6-4
j_gene: TRBJ1-5

CDR3aa: CASGSGQLYEQYF
CDR3nt: TGTGCCAGCGGCTCGGGACAGCTTTACGAGCAGTACTTC
d_gene: TRBD1
abundance: few
v_gene: TRBV28
j_gene: TRBJ2-7

CDR3aa: CASGRYRTYNEQFF
CDR3nt: TGTGCCAGCGGCAGATACAGGACCTACAATGAGCAGTTCTTC
d_gene: -
abundance: -
v_gene: TRBV6-5
j_gene: TRBJ2-1

CDR3aa: CASTDGQGANSPLHF
CDR3nt: TGTGCCAGCACCGACGGCCAGGGGGCCAATTCACCCCTCCACTTT
d_gene: TRBD1
abundance: -
v_gene: TRBV7-2
j_gene: TRBJ1-6

CDR3aa: CASSLAGSFYGYTF
CDR3nt: TGTGCCAGCAGCTTAGCGGGGTCATTCTATGGCTACACCTTC
d_gene: -
abundance: -
v_gene: TRBV7-6
j_gene: TRBJ1-2

CDR3aa: CASSLDRGNTEAFF
CDR3nt: TGTGCCAGCAGCCTAGACAGGGGGAACACTGAAGCTTTCTTT
d_gene: TRBD1
abundance: -
v_gene: TRBV16
j_gene: TRBJ1-1

CDR3aa: CASSLELAGAKETQYF
CDR3nt: TGTGCCAGCAGCTTGGAACTAGCGGGGGCTAAAGAGACCCAGTACTTC
d_gene: TRBD2
abundance: -
v_gene: TRBV5-6
j_gene: TRBJ2-5